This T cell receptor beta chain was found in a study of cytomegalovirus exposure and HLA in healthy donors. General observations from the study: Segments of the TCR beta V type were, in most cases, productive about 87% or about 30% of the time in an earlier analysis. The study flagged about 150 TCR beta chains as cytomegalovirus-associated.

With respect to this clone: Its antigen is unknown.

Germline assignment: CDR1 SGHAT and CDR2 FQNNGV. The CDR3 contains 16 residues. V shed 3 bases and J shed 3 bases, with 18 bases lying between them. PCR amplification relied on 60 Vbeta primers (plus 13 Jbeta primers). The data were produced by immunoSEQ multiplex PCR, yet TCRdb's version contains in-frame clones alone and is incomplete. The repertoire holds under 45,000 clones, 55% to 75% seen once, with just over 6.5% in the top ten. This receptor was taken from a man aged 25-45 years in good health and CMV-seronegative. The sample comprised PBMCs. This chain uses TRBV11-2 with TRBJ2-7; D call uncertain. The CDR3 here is CASSFHFVSGSYEQYF. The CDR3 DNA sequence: TGTGCCAGCAGCTTCCACTTCGTTTCAGGCAGCTACGAGCAGTACTTC.